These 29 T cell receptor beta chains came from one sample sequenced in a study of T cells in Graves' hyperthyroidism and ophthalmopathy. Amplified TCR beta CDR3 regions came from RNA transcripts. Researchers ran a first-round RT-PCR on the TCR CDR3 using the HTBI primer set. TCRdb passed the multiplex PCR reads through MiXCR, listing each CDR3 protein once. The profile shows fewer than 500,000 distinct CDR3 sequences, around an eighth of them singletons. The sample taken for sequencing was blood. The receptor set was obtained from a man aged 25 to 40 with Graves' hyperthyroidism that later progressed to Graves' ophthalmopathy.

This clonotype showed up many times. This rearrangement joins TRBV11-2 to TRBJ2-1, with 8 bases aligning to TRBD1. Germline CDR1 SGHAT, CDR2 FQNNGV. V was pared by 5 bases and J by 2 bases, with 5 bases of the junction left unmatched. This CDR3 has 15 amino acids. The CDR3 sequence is CASSVIRGPYNEQFF. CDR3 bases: TGTGCCAGCAGCGTTATCAGGGGGCCCTACAATGAGCAGTTCTTC.

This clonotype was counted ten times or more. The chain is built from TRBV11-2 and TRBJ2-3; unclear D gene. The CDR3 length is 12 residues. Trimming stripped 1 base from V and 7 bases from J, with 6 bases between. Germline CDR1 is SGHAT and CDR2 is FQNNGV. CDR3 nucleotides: TGTGCCAGCAGCTTAGTCTCGCATACGCAGTATTTT. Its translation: CASSLVSHTQYF.

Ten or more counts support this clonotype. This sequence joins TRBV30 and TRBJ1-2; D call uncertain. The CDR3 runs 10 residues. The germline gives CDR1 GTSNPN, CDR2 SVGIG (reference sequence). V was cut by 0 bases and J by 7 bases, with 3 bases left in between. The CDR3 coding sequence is TGTGCCTGGAGTGTAGCTGGCTACACCTTC. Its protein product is CAWSVAGYTF.

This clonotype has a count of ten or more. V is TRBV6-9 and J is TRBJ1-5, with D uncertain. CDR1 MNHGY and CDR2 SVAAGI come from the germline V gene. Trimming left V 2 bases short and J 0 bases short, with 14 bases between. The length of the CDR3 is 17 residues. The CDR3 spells CASSYDMRLYSNQPQHF. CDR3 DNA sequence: TGTGCCAGCAGTTATGATATGAGACTATATAGCAATCAGCCCCAGCATTTT.

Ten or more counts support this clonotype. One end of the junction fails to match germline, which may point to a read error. CDR3 nucleotide sequence: TGTGCCAGCAGCTTAGTGGGGGATACGCAGTATTTT. Translation: CASSLVGDTQYF. The genes are TRBV12-3 or TRBV12-4 and TRBJ2-3, with D uncertain. The CDR3 contains 12 residues.

Written as DNA, the CDR3 is TGTGCCAGCAACTTCGGGACTAGCGGGGGGTCAACAGATACGCAGTATTTT. Translation gives CASNFGTSGGSTDTQYF. The V call is TRBV7-8, the J call TRBJ2-3, with TRBD2 matching over 15 bases. Germline values: CDR1 SGHVS, CDR2 FQNEAQ. This CDR3 is built from 17 residues. With V trimmed by 7 bases and J by 3 bases, 8 bases remained unmatched.

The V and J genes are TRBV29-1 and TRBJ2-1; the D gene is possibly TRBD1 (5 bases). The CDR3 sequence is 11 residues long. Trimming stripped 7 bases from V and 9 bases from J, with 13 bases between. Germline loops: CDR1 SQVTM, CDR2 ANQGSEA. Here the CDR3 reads CSAPSRGEQFF. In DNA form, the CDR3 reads TGCAGCGCGCCGAGTAGGGGTGAGCAGTTCTTC.

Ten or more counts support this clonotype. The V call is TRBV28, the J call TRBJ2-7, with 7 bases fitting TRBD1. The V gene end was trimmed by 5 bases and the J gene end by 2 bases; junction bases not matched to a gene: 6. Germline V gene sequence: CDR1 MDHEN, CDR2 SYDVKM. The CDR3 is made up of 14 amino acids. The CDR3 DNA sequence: TGTGCCAGCAGTCTCATAGGGACAGCCTACGAGCAGTACTTC. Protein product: CASSLIGTAYEQYF. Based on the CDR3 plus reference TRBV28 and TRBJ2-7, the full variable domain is DVKVTQSSRYLVKRTGEKVFLECVQDMDHENMFWYRQDPGLGLRLIYFSYDVKMKEKGDIPEGYSVSREKKERFSLILESASTNQTSMYLCASSLIGTAYEQYFGPGTRLTVT.

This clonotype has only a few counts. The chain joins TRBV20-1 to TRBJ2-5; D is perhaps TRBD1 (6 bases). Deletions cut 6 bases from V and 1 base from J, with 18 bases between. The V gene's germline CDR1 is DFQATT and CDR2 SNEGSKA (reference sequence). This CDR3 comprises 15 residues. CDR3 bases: TGCAGTGCGGTCAGGGGTTGGGGGTTCCAAGAGACCCAGTACTTC. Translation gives CSAVRGWGFQETQYF.

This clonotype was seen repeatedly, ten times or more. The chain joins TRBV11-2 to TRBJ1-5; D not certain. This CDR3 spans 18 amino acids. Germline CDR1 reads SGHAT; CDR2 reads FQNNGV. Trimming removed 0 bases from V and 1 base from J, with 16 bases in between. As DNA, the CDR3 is TGTGCCAGCAGCTTAGACCCTACCTCCGTTATGAGCAATCAGCCCCAGCATTTT. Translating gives CASSLDPTSVMSNQPQHF.

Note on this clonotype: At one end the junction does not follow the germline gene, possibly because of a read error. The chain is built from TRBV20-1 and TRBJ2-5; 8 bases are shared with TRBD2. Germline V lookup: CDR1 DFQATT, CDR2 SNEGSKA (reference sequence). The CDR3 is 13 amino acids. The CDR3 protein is CSASGGALEIQYF. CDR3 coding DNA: TGCAGTGCTAGCGGGGGGGCCTTGGAGATCCAGTACTTC.

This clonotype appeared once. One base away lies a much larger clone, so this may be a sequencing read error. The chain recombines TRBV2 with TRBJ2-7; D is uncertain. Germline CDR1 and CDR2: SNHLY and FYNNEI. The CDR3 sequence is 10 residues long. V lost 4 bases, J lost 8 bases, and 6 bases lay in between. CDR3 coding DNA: TGTGCCAGCAGTGTGGTCAAGCAGTACTTC. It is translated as CASSVVKQYF.

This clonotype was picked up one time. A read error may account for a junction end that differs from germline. The CDR3: CASSLELGQMNTEALF. CDR3 DNA sequence: TGTGCCAGCAGCCTAGAGCTGGGGCAGATGAACACTGAAGCTCTCTTT. The rearrangement links TRBV11-2 to TRBJ1-1, with a possible D match to TRBD1 (5 bases). CDR1 is SGHAT and CDR2 is FQNNGV in the germline V gene. The CDR3 sequence is 16 residues long.

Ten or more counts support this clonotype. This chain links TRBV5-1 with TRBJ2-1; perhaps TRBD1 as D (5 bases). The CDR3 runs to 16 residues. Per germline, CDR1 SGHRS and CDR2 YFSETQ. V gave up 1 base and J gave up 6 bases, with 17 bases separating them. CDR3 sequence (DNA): TGCGCCAGCAGCTTGTTTTGGGAAGGGGAAACCAATGAGCAGTTCTTC. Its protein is CASSLFWEGETNEQFF.

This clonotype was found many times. The CDR3 DNA sequence: TGTGCCAGCAGTTACTCAGTACCGGGAGGGGACTATGGCTACACCTTC. It codes for CASSYSVPGGDYGYTF. The V and J genes are TRBV6-2 or TRBV6-3 and TRBJ1-2; perhaps TRBD1 as D (5 bases). Germline lookup yields CDR1 MNHEY and CDR2 SVGEGT. The CDR3 spans 16 residues. Trimming pared 0 bases from V and 3 bases from J, leaving 14 bases between.

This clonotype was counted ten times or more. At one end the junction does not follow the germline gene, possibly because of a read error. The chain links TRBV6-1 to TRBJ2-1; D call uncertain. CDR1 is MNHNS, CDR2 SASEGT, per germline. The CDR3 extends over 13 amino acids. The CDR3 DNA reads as TGTGACAGCAGTCGGACCGAGTGGTATGAGCAGTTCTTC. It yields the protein CDSSRTEWYEQFF.

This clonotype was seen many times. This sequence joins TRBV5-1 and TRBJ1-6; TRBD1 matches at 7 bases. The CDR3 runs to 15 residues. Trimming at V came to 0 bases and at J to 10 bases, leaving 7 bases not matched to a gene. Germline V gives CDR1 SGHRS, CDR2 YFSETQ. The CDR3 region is CASSLDDRENSPLHF. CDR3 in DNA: TGCGCCAGCAGCTTGGACGACAGGGAGAACTCACCCCTCCACTTT. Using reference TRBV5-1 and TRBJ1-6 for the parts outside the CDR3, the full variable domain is KAGVTQTPRYLIKTRGQQVTLSCSPISGHRSVSWYQQTPGQGLQFLFEYFSETQRNKGNFPGRFSGRQFSNSRSEMNVSTLELGDSALYLCASSLDDRENSPLHFGNGTRLTVT.

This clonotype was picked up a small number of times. In nucleotides, the CDR3 is TGTGCCAGCAGACATACCCAACTAGCGCCAGATACGCAGTATTTT. Translating it yields CASRHTQLAPDTQYF. The chain recombines TRBV14 with TRBJ2-3; 7 nucleotides align to TRBD2. The CDR3 sequence is 15 residues long. From germline, CDR1 is SGHDN and CDR2 FVKESK. V lost 6 bases and J lost 4; bases outside the gene matches: 10. Based on the CDR3 plus reference TRBV14 and TRBJ2-3, the full variable domain is EAGVTQFPSHSVIEKGQTVTLRCDPISGHDNLYWYRRVMGKEIKFLLHFVKESKQDESGMPNNRFLAERTGGTYSTLKVQPAELEDSGVYFCASRHTQLAPDTQYFGPGTRLTVL.

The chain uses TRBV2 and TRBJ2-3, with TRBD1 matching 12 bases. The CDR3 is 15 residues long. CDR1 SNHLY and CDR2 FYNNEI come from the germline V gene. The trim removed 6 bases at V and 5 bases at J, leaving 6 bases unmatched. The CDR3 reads CASRGTGGAEDTQYF. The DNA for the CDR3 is TGTGCCAGCAGGGGGACAGGGGGCGCGGAAGATACGCAGTATTTT.

The DNA of the CDR3 is TGCAGCGTTGAAGGGAATAGTTTCTACGAGCAGTACTTC. As protein: CSVEGNSFYEQYF. J is TRBJ2-7 and V is TRBV29-1, with D unclear. Germline-derived CDR1 and CDR2 are SQVTM and ANQGSEA. There are 13 residues in the CDR3. V dropped 1 base and J dropped 3 bases, with 10 bases sitting between them.

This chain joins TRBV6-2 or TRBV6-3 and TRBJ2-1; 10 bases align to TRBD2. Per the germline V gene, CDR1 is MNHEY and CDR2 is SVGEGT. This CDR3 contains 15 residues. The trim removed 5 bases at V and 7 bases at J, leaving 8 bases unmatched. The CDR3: CASSPPGLATNEQFF. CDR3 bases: TGTGCCAGCAGTCCACCGGGACTAGCGACTAATGAGCAGTTCTTC.

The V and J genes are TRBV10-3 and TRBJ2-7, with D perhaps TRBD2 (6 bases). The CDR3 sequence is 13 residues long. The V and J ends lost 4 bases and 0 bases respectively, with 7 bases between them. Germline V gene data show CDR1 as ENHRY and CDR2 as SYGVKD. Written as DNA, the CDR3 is TGTGCCATCAGTGGCGGGGTCTCCTACGAGCAGTACTTC. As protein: CAISGGVSYEQYF.

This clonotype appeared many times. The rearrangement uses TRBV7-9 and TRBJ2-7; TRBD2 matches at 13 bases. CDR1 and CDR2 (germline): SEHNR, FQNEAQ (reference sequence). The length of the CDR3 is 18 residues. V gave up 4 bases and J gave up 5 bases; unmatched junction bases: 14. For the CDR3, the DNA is TGTGCCAGCAGCTCATCATCCCTCACTAGCGGGGGGGCCCACGAGCAGTACTTC. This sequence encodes CASSSSSLTSGGAHEQYF. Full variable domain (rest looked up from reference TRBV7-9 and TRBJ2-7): DTGVSQNPRHKITKRGQNVTFRCDPISEHNRLYWYRQTLGQGPEFLTYFQNEAQLEKSRLLSDRFSAERPKGSFSTLEIQRTEQGDSAMYLCASSSSSLTSGGAHEQYFGPGTRLTVT.

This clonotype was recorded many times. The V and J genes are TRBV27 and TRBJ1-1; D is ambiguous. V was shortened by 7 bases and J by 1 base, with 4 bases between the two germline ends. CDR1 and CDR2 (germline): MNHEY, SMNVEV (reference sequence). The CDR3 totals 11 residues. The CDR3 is CASMGNTEAFF. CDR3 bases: TGTGCCAGCATGGGGAACACTGAAGCTTTCTTT.

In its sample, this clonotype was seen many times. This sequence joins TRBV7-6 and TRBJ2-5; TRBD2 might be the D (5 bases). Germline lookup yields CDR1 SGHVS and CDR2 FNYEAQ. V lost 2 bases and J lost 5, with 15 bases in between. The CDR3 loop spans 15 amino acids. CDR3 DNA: TGTGCCAGCAGCTTAATGGTTAGCGCGAGGGAGACCCAGTACTTC. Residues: CASSLMVSARETQYF.

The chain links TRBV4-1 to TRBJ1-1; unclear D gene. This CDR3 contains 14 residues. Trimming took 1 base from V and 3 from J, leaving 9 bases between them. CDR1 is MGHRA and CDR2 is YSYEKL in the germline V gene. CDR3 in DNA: TGCGCCAGCAGCCAAGGAAACCGGGACACTGAAGCTTTCTTT. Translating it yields CASSQGNRDTEAFF.

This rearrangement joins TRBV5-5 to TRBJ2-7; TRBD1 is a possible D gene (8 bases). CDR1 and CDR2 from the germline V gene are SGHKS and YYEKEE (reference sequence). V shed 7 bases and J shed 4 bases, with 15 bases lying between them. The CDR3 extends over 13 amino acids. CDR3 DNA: TGTGCCAGCGGCCTACAGGGGGGGTACGAGCAGTACTTC. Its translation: CASGLQGGYEQYF.

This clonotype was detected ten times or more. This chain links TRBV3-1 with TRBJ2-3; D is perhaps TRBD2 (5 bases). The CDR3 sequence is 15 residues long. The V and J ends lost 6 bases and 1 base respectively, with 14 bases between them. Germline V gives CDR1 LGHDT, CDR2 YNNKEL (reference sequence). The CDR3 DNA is TGTGCCAGCAGACCTGGAGGAAGCGGCACAGATACGCAGTATTTT. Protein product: CASRPGGSGTDTQYF.

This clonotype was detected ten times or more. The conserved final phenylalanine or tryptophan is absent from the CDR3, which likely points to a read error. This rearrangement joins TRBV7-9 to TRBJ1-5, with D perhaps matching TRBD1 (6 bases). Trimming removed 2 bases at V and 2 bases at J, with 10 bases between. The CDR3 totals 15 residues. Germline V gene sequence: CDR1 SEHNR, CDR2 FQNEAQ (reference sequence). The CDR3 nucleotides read TGTGCCAGCAGCTTAACAGGGCTTGGCAATCAGCCCCAGCATTCT. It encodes CASSLTGLGNQPQHS.